This T cell receptor (beta chain) was identified in a study of shared clonotypes between healthy human individuals. Regarding the study as a whole: Around 5.3% of naive CD4 clonotypes were shared across a few donors. Lower generation probabilities were found for non-shared clonotypes than for those shared by all four donors.

It was around 180 ng DNA, approximately 30,000 T cell genomes, that sorted-subset replicate PCRs used. This table comes from immunoSEQ multiplex PCR, and its TCRdb copy is limited to in-frame clones, with some not included. The table shows 230,000 or so clones, with 60% to 80% occurring only once. Remarks on this clone: The antigen remains unidentified.

Naive CD4+ cells were CD45RA-selected; the remaining cells were memory. V lost 2 bases, J lost 3 bases, and 11 bases lay in between. The germline gives CDR1 SGHTA, CDR2 FQGNSA. CDR3 length: 15 amino acids. The rearrangement links TRBV7-2 to TRBJ1-5; no firm D call. Sequencing was performed on memory CD4+ T cells sorted from blood. Subset indicated: CD45RA-negative fraction. The receptor was derived from a man aged 25-40 years in good health. The CDR3 sequence: CASSLLHSHNQPQHF. CDR3 sequence (DNA): TGTGCCAGCAGCTTACTGCACAGCCACAATCAGCCCCAGCATTTT.